This record looks at one T cell receptor beta chain sequence and its context. Its binding antigen is unknown. It has no much larger one-base neighbor in the sample; base qualities were not kept. The record originates from a study of cytomegalovirus exposure and HLA in healthy donors (dated by TCRdb to the late 2010s). About the full investigation: According to an earlier analysis of 450 to 650 of the donors, about 179 million T cells yielded 117 million unique TCR beta sequences and about 300 Gb of sequence data. An early release covering approximately 600 HLA-typed donors comprised approximately 290 gigabases of sequencing data and 65 million to 100 million unique TCR sequences. Among the roughly 400 genotyped donors, more than 70% belonged to the genetic ancestry cluster associated with self-reported Caucasian donors. The study aimed to test whether signatures of past pathogen exposure could be identified by cataloging public T cell receptors. The study profiled the T cell repertoires of 666 subjects by immunosequencing and related them to cytomegalovirus serostatus. In addition to the first cohort of roughly 670 subjects, a separate validation cohort of about 120 different subjects was used. To predict cytomegalovirus infection status, the study brought together high-throughput TCR immunosequencing, statistical association of individual TCRs with disease status, and machine learning. In a later analysis, previously published TCR beta repertoires from 500 to 750 donors were re-analyzed and high-resolution HLA genotyping was added so that TCR occurrence patterns could be studied. The later analysis used no new phenotypic data to find candidate immune exposures, relying instead on TCR beta sequences and their occurrence across donors. An earlier analysis of about 600 of the donors used high-throughput TCR beta sequencing to judge whether each TCR beta V gene segment behaved as functional or pseudogenic. Alongside the repertoire data, information on donor age, sex, ethnicity and CMV serostatus was compiled. In a later genetic analysis, genome-wide SNP genotypes for about three fifths of the roughly 670 donors were used, and that subset was treated as a discovery cohort. All discovery cohort repertoires had been generated on a single sequencing platform. HLA typing covered class I and class II loci at four-digit resolution. The number of donors typed differed by locus, with roughly 620-630 for A, B, C, DRB1 and DQB1, 522 for DQA1, 600 to 610 for DPA1, and over 400 for DPB1. Because of strong linkage in the cohort, roughly five DR-DQ haplotypes were treated as single units for association and clustering. Among some 400 genotyped donors of the cohort, an average of roughly 230,000 unique TCR beta nucleotide sequences was sequenced per donor, of which about 18% were non-productive. Findings and caveats that apply to the study as a whole: A further reported finding was that TCR beta sequences accurately predicted the HLA-A and HLA-B alleles for most subjects in the first cohort. It was suggested by the authors that the approach could potentially be generalized to other disease states and immunological phenotypes. Immune exposure information for the cohort was limited to CMV serostatus. In a later analysis, HLA-associated TCR beta chains showed more clonal expansion and lower generation probabilities than non-associated chains that were equally common. Linkage disequilibrium might explain the correlated functional status among segregating V segments, but an unknown experimental factor could not be ruled out. The classifier was reported to diagnose cytomegalovirus status with high specificity and sensitivity in both the original cohort and the validation cohort. Sequencing depth was assumed to be roughly uniform across donors in the presence/absence analyses, though that assumption may not hold. In vitro tests confirmed that a few of the cytomegalovirus-associated TCR beta chains recognize cytomegalovirus antigens. The cohort was sequenced for TCR beta chains only, and without alpha or paired-chain data the features that could be detected were limited. The study listed 150 to 200 TCR beta chains as associated with cytomegalovirus. According to a later analysis, most CMV-associated TCR beta chains appeared to be HLA-restricted, and the HLA associations seemed to be driven largely by CMV exposure. HLA typing was unavailable for some donors at each locus, so association tests used only the typed subset. Most TCR sequences were observed very rarely across donors, whereas some public TCRs were present in many individuals. When HLA alleles, especially DR and DQ, strongly co-occurred, TCR associations were difficult to assign to individual alleles. In a later analysis, TCR association rates were found to vary across HLA loci, with the most associated TCRs seen for DRB1 alleles and the fewest for HLA-C alleles. Because counts were too low, 15 to 20 rarely observed V segments, including chromosome 9 orphons, were left out of the earlier analysis of 500 to 750 of the donors. A later genetic analysis associated a missense DCLRE1C variant with V-gene and J-gene trimming of TCR beta chains, and an independent cohort replicated the association. Because the 87-base-pair reads could not distinguish some IMGT-functional V segments, including TRBV6-2 and TRBV6-3, those segments were excluded. In an earlier analysis of 587 of the donors, most TCR beta V segments were observed in productive rearrangements about 87% or about 30% of the time, broadly matching IMGT annotations. A group of highly shared sequence variants was considered likely to be a technical artifact of the sequencing pipeline. In a later genetic analysis, fewer N-insertions in productive TCRs were reported among donors in an Asian-associated ancestry cluster than the approximately 630-donor mean. In a later analysis, several top co-occurrence clusters were reported to appear linked to parvovirus B19, influenza, CMV and Epstein-Barr virus. In a later analysis, around 15,000 TCR beta sequences were associated with specific HLA alleles at a false discovery rate of 0.05.

The CDR3, cysteine through phenylalanine, is 17 amino acids long. Solely the CDR3 DNA is kept, with 51 bases framed from the first base. The germline V end is reduced by 6 bases and the J end by 5 bases; junction bases left unmatched: 18. According to the germline V gene (reference sequence), CDR1 reads LNHDA and CDR2 reads SQIVND. The library was produced with the immunoSEQ multiplex PCR assay. A mixture of 60 forward primers for TCR Vbeta segments and 13 reverse primers for TCR Jbeta segments was used in the multiplex PCR. The CDR3 region of rearranged TCR beta genes was amplified from genomic DNA by a multiplex PCR assay. Amplified TCR beta libraries were sequenced as 87-base-pair reads on the Illumina HiSeq System. The original pipeline was this. A later analysis tallied around 82 million unique TCR beta chains across the approximately 670 repertoires, and around 12 million of those chains were shared by two or more donors. To remove PCR and sequencing errors, raw reads were error-corrected and collapsed into unique sequences using a nearest-neighbor algorithm that merged closely related sequences. Alignment of CDR3 sequences to IMGT reference sequences was used to assign V, D and J gene segments. For a sequence to be retained, a match of at least six nucleotides to both a V gene segment and a J gene segment was required. A rearrangement was called productive if the CDR3 had no stop codons and remained in frame with V and J, and every other rearrangement was called non-productive. Following IMGT convention, CDR3 was defined as the stretch from the second conserved V-encoded cysteine to the conserved J-encoded phenylalanine. The earlier analysis of fewer than 750 of the donors excluded sequences that lacked an unambiguous match to a single V gene segment. In an earlier analysis of 587 of the donors, V segments were called functional above 56.7% productive rearrangements and were called segregating when the between-donor standard deviation exceeded 5%. A statistical classification framework was built to diagnose cytomegalovirus status from the catalog of TCR beta chain sequences. A later analysis assigned V and J genes by comparing TCR nucleotide sequences with IMGT/GENE-DB human TR gene sequences. A later analysis assigned CDR3 sequences and most-parsimonious VDJ recombination scenarios with the TCRdist pipeline. In a later analysis, each TCR beta chain was defined by its CDR3 amino acid sequence together with its V-gene family, and reads lacking a unique V-gene family were excluded. As a way to deal with suspected cross-contamination and a sequencing artifact, a later analysis dropped approximately 570 nucleotide sequences that were highly shared and had low generation probability. In a later analysis, a clonal expansion index for each public chain was calculated from normalized within-repertoire ranks of inferred template counts. In a later analysis, generation probabilities were computed with a VDJ recombination model fitted to out-of-frame rearrangements, and the resulting probabilities were checked against IGoR. In a later analysis, TCR-TCR, TCR-HLA and TCR-CMV co-occurrence was scored with hypergeometric tests, and a repertoire-size bias correction was applied to TCR pairs. False discovery rates were estimated in a later analysis by permuting HLA or CMV assignments 20 times. In a later analysis, co-occurring TCRs were grouped with DBSCAN, and TCRdist sequence similarity was added when clustering was performed within HLA-allele-positive subsets. For co-occurrence clustering, repertoires with fewer than 30,000 or more than 120,000 public chains were excluded, along with five repertoires with anomalous nucleotide sharing. TCRdb retrieved this table from immuneACCESS and kept in-frame rearrangements only. Not all clones are present; in checked studies, unresolved V genes account for under half, and no reason is known for the remainder. That table furnishes V, J and clone size, whereas the DNA furnished D and trimming. This sample has about 230,000 clones in its table, and around four fifths of those were observed once. The ten largest clones take up more than 0.45% of the sample.

The cohort was made up of around 720 healthy bone marrow donors. At the time of sampling, all cohort members were nominally healthy, though unrecorded immune exposures were likely present. The donor tested CMV seronegative, placing the donor among the 350 or so seronegative members of the cohort. A peripheral blood sample was collected from each donor, and TCR beta sequencing was performed on peripheral blood mononuclear cells. Genomic DNA was extracted from the blood cell samples with the Qiagen DNeasy Blood Extraction Kit. Input material: PBMCs. This TCR came from a woman between 40 and 50 years old in good health and CMV-seronegative. The sequence links TRBV19 to TRBJ1-2, with 7 junctional bases fitting TRBD1. The base sequence is TGTGCCAGTAGATTATCCGGGACAGTTCAATTCTTATATGGCTACACCTTC. This gives the protein CASRLSGTVQFLYGYTF.